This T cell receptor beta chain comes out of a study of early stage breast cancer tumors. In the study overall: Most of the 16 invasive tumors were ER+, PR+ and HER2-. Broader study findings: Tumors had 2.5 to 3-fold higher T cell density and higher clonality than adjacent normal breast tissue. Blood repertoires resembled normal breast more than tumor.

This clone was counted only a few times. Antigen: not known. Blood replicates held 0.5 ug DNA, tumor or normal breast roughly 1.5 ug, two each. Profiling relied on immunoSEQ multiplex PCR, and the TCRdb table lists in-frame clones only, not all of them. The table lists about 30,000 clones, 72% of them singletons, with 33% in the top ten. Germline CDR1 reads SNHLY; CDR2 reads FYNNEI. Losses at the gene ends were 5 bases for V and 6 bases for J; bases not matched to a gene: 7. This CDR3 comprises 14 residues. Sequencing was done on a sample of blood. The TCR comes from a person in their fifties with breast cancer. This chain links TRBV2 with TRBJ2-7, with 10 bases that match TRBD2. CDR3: CASSTSGIVGEQYF. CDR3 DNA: TGTGCCAGCAGTACTAGCGGGATTGTGGGCGAGCAGTACTTC.